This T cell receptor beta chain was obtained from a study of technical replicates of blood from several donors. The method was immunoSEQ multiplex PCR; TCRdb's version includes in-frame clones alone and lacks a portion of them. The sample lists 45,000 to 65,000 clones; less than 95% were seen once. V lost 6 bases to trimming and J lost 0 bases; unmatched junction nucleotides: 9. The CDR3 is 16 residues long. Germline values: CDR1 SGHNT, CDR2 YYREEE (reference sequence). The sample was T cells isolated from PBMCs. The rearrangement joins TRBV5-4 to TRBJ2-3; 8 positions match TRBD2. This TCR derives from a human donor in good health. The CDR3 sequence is CASIPSGGTSTDTQYF. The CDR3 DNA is TGTGCCAGCATCCCATCGGGGGGGACTAGCACAGATACGCAGTATTTT.